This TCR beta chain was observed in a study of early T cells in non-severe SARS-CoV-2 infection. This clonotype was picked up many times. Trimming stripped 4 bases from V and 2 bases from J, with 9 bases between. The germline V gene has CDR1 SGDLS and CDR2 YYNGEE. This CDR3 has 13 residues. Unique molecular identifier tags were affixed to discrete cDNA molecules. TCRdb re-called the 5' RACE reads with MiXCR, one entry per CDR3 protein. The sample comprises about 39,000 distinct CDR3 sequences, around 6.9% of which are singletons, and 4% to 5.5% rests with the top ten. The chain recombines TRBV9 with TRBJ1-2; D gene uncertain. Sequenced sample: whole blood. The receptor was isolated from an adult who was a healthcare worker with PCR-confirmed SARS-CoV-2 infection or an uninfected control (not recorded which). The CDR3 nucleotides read TGTGCCAGCAGCCCGACACAGAACTATGGCTACACCTTC. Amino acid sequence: CASSPTQNYGYTF. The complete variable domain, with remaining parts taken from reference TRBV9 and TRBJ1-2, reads DSGVTQTPKHLITATGQRVTLRCSPRSGDLSVYWYQQSLDQGLQFLIQYYNGEERAKGNILERFSAQQFPDLHSELNLSSLELGDSALYFCASSPTQNYGYTFGSGTRLTVV.